Listed below are T cell receptor beta chains from one sample, sequenced in a study of blood T cell repertoires in COVID-19. Sequenced by immunoSEQ multiplex PCR; TCRdb stores in-frame clones only, minus some. This table holds roughly 160,000 clones, around 90% found once. Specimen: peripheral blood. These receptors all stem from a man between 50 and 59 years old who had recovered from COVID-19. CDR3s include the opening cysteine and the closing phenylalanine or tryptophan. A D gene is named only where the DNA matches it firmly. Not all rows give a size; the values are once, few, many and, for expanded clones, a class.

clone size: NA
V gene: TRBV18
J gene: TRBJ2-5
D gene: NA
CDR3 protein: CASSPRSSQETQYF
CDR3 DNA: TGTGCCAGCTCCCCGAGGAGTAGTCAAGAGACCCAGTACTTC

clone size: NA
V gene: TRBV6-1
J gene: TRBJ2-7
D gene: NA
CDR3 protein: CASSEAIQGIYEQYF
CDR3 DNA: TGTGCCAGCAGTGAAGCGATACAGGGTATCTACGAGCAGTACTTC

clone size: NA
V gene: TRBV5-1
J gene: TRBJ2-7
D gene: TRBD1
CDR3 protein: CASSSNPGQGPYEQYF
CDR3 DNA: TGCGCCAGCAGCTCGAACCCGGGACAGGGCCCCTACGAGCAGTACTTC

clone size: NA
V gene: TRBV28
J gene: TRBJ2-4
D gene: NA
CDR3 protein: CASSLPRQPVIQYF
CDR3 DNA: TGTGCCAGCAGTTTACCTCGACAGCCGGTCATTCAGTACTTC

clone size: NA
V gene: TRBV28
J gene: TRBJ1-4
D gene: TRBD1
CDR3 protein: CASSIPGTGREKLFF
CDR3 DNA: TGTGCCAGCAGTATCCCGGGGACAGGGAGAGAAAAACTGTTTTTT

clone size: NA
V gene: TRBV19
J gene: TRBJ1-5
D gene: TRBD1
CDR3 protein: CASSIGQGGKSNQPQHF
CDR3 DNA: TGTGCCAGTAGTATAGGACAGGGGGGGAAAAGCAATCAGCCCCAGCATTTT

clone size: few
V gene: TRBV9
J gene: TRBJ2-2
D gene: NA
CDR3 protein: CASSGSQGRTGELFF
CDR3 DNA: TGTGCCAGCAGCGGGTCACAGGGGAGGACCGGGGAGCTGTTTTTT

clone size: NA
V gene: TRBV11-2
J gene: TRBJ1-2
D gene: TRBD1
CDR3 protein: CASSNDRVQGYTF
CDR3 DNA: TGTGCCAGCAGCAACGACAGGGTGCAAGGCTACACCTTC

clone size: NA
V gene: TRBV5-1
J gene: TRBJ2-6
D gene: NA
CDR3 protein: CASRVSSGANVLTF
CDR3 DNA: TGCGCCAGCAGGGTTAGCTCTGGGGCCAACGTCCTGACTTTC

clone size: NA
V gene: TRBV5-1
J gene: TRBJ2-5
D gene: NA
CDR3 protein: CASSSGTQETQYF
CDR3 DNA: TGCGCCAGCAGCTCCGGGACTCAAGAGACCCAGTACTTC

clone size: NA
V gene: TRBV6-6
J gene: TRBJ1-2
D gene: TRBD1
CDR3 protein: CASSYSWDSDYGYTF
CDR3 DNA: TGTGCCAGCAGTTACTCCTGGGACAGTGACTATGGCTACACCTTC

clone size: NA
V gene: TRBV7-6
J gene: TRBJ2-7
D gene: TRBD2
CDR3 protein: CASSLARAGGIYEQYF
CDR3 DNA: TGTGCCAGCAGCTTAGCCCGAGCGGGGGGGATCTACGAGCAGTACTTC

clone size: NA
V gene: TRBV5-6
J gene: TRBJ1-2
D gene: TRBD1
CDR3 protein: CASTRDRAGYTF
CDR3 DNA: TGTGCCAGCACCCGGGACAGGGCCGGCTACACCTTC

clone size: NA
V gene: TRBV6-6
J gene: TRBJ2-5
D gene: NA
CDR3 protein: CASSYSSGDETQYF
CDR3 DNA: TGTGCCAGCAGTTACTCGTCGGGGGACGAGACCCAGTACTTC

clone size: NA
V gene: TRBV28
J gene: TRBJ2-6
D gene: NA
CDR3 protein: CASRTFSGANVLTF
CDR3 DNA: TGTGCCAGCAGGACATTCTCTGGGGCCAACGTCCTGACTTTC

clone size: NA
V gene: TRBV14
J gene: TRBJ2-7
D gene: NA
CDR3 protein: CASSQDNRFGEQYF
CDR3 DNA: TGTGCCAGCAGCCAAGATAACAGGTTCGGCGAGCAGTACTTC

clone size: NA
V gene: TRBV29-1
J gene: TRBJ2-3
D gene: TRBD2
CDR3 protein: CSVGRQRGGDTQYF
CDR3 DNA: TGCAGCGTTGGGCGGCAGCGGGGGGGCGATACGCAGTATTTT

clone size: NA
V gene: TRBV2
J gene: TRBJ2-3
D gene: NA
CDR3 protein: CASTRTASTDTQYF
CDR3 DNA: TGTGCCAGCACCCGGACTGCTAGCACAGATACGCAGTATTTT

clone size: NA
V gene: TRBV6-5
J gene: TRBJ1-1
D gene: TRBD1
CDR3 protein: CASSYSGQENTEAFF
CDR3 DNA: TGTGCCAGCAGTTATTCCGGACAGGAGAACACTGAAGCTTTCTTT

clone size: NA
V gene: TRBV7-8
J gene: TRBJ2-6
D gene: TRBD2
CDR3 protein: CASSLVGLDFSGANVLTF
CDR3 DNA: TGTGCCAGCAGCTTAGTGGGACTAGACTTCTCTGGGGCCAACGTCCTGACTTTC

clone size: NA
V gene: TRBV9
J gene: TRBJ2-1
D gene: TRBD2
CDR3 protein: CASSRGRLRDNEQFF
CDR3 DNA: TGTGCCAGCAGCCGCGGGAGATTAAGGGACAATGAGCAGTTCTTC

clone size: NA
V gene: TRBV18
J gene: TRBJ1-2
D gene: TRBD1
CDR3 protein: CASSPSNRGLSYGYTF
CDR3 DNA: TGTGCCAGCTCACCTTCAAACAGGGGGCTCAGCTATGGCTACACCTTC

clone size: NA
V gene: TRBV5-4
J gene: TRBJ1-1
D gene: TRBD1
CDR3 protein: CASSSGQGNTEAFF
CDR3 DNA: TGTGCCAGCAGCTCGGGACAGGGGAACACTGAAGCTTTCTTT

clone size: NA
V gene: TRBV6-6
J gene: TRBJ1-1
D gene: NA
CDR3 protein: CASSYSDSSTEAFF
CDR3 DNA: TGTGCCAGCAGTTACTCAGACAGTTCCACTGAAGCTTTCTTT

clone size: NA
V gene: TRBV6-4
J gene: TRBJ1-1
D gene: TRBD1
CDR3 protein: CASSVQGDSSEAFF
CDR3 DNA: TGTGCCAGCAGTGTACAGGGGGATTCGTCTGAAGCTTTCTTT

clone size: NA
V gene: TRBV7-8
J gene: TRBJ1-4
D gene: NA
CDR3 protein: CASSRVAAATNEKLFF
CDR3 DNA: TGTGCCAGCAGCCGAGTGGCGGCTGCAACTAATGAAAAACTGTTTTTT

clone size: NA
V gene: TRBV5-1
J gene: TRBJ2-7
D gene: TRBD2
CDR3 protein: CASSPMPGGSYEQYF
CDR3 DNA: TGCGCCAGCAGCCCGATGCCGGGAGGTTCCTACGAGCAGTACTTC

clone size: NA
V gene: TRBV6-5
J gene: TRBJ2-3
D gene: NA
CDR3 protein: CASSYTTGDTQYF
CDR3 DNA: TGTGCCAGCAGTTACACCACGGGAGATACGCAGTATTTT

clone size: NA
V gene: TRBV5-6
J gene: TRBJ2-6
D gene: NA
CDR3 protein: CASSLGGWSSGANVLTF
CDR3 DNA: TGTGCCAGCAGCTTGGGGGGCTGGAGCTCTGGGGCCAACGTCCTGACTTTC

clone size: NA
V gene: TRBV9
J gene: TRBJ2-3
D gene: NA
CDR3 protein: CASSPSGWQGPGADTQYF
CDR3 DNA: TGTGCCAGCAGCCCCTCCGGGTGGCAGGGCCCGGGCGCAGATACGCAGTATTTT

clone size: NA
V gene: TRBV7-9
J gene: TRBJ1-2
D gene: NA
CDR3 protein: CASSLTVSGYTF
CDR3 DNA: TGTGCCAGCAGCTTAACAGTCTCGGGCTACACCTTC

clone size: NA
V gene: TRBV2
J gene: TRBJ2-7
D gene: NA
CDR3 protein: CASSESRDVGYEQYF
CDR3 DNA: TGTGCCAGCAGTGAATCACGGGATGTTGGCTACGAGCAGTACTTC

clone size: NA
V gene: TRBV6-5
J gene: TRBJ2-5
D gene: TRBD1
CDR3 protein: CASSLPGQGKETQYF
CDR3 DNA: TGTGCCAGCAGTCTCCCGGGACAGGGTAAAGAGACCCAGTACTTC

clone size: NA
V gene: TRBV25-1
J gene: TRBJ1-2
D gene: NA
CDR3 protein: CASSESGNYGYTF
CDR3 DNA: TGTGCCAGCAGTGAAAGCGGGAACTATGGCTACACCTTC

clone size: NA
V gene: TRBV3-1/TRBV3-2
J gene: TRBJ2-7
D gene: TRBD2
CDR3 protein: CASSQVGTSGRRPYEQYF
CDR3 DNA: TGTGCCAGCAGCCAAGTCGGGACTAGCGGGAGACGGCCCTACGAGCAGTACTTC

clone size: NA
V gene: TRBV19
J gene: TRBJ2-5
D gene: NA
CDR3 protein: CASSAIGVGGETQYF
CDR3 DNA: TGTGCCAGTAGCGCTATTGGGGTGGGGGGAGAGACCCAGTACTTC

clone size: NA
V gene: TRBV19
J gene: TRBJ1-1
D gene: TRBD1
CDR3 protein: CASSDRGAAFF
CDR3 DNA: TGTGCCAGTAGTGACAGGGGTGCAGCTTTCTTT

clone size: NA
V gene: TRBV6-1
J gene: TRBJ1-6
D gene: NA
CDR3 protein: CASSDLRNNSPLHF
CDR3 DNA: TGTGCCAGCAGTGACCTGAGAAATAATTCACCCCTCCACTTT

clone size: NA
V gene: TRBV15
J gene: TRBJ2-3
D gene: NA
CDR3 protein: CATSRDGSTDTQYF
CDR3 DNA: TGTGCCACCAGCAGAGACGGGAGCACAGATACGCAGTATTTT

clone size: NA
V gene: TRBV6-2/TRBV6-3
J gene: TRBJ2-6
D gene: TRBD2
CDR3 protein: CASSYVFQREGPGANVLTF
CDR3 DNA: TGTGCCAGCAGTTACGTTTTTCAGCGGGAGGGCCCTGGGGCCAACGTCCTGACTTTC

clone size: NA
V gene: TRBV11-2
J gene: TRBJ1-1
D gene: NA
CDR3 protein: CASSFQKTGTNTEAFF
CDR3 DNA: TGTGCCAGCAGCTTTCAAAAGACAGGTACGAACACTGAAGCTTTCTTT

clone size: NA
V gene: TRBV29-1
J gene: TRBJ2-5
D gene: NA
CDR3 protein: CSLSFQGNQETQYF
CDR3 DNA: TGCAGCCTTAGCTTCCAGGGGAACCAAGAGACCCAGTACTTC

clone size: few
V gene: TRBV7-3
J gene: TRBJ2-1
D gene: TRBD1
CDR3 protein: CASSFRGGPDNEQFF
CDR3 DNA: TGTGCCAGCAGCTTTCGAGGGGGCCCAGACAATGAGCAGTTCTTC

clone size: NA
V gene: TRBV19
J gene: TRBJ2-7
D gene: NA
CDR3 protein: CASTLVLSSYEQYF
CDR3 DNA: TGTGCCAGTACACTGGTATTATCGTCCTACGAGCAGTACTTC

clone size: NA
V gene: TRBV7-8
J gene: TRBJ1-2
D gene: NA
CDR3 protein: CASSFVRNYGYTF
CDR3 DNA: TGTGCCAGCAGCTTCGTCAGAAACTATGGCTACACCTTC

clone size: NA
V gene: TRBV19
J gene: TRBJ2-3
D gene: NA
CDR3 protein: CASTRGSADTQYF
CDR3 DNA: TGTGCCAGTACCCGAGGGTCCGCAGATACGCAGTATTTT